This is a list of T cell receptor beta chains from one sample in a study of blood T cell repertoires in COVID-19. Sequencing was performed with immunoSEQ multiplex PCR; in TCRdb, only in-frame clones are kept and a portion is missing. The table has 120,000 to 150,000 clones, around 83% seen once. Sequencing was carried out using peripheral blood. Receptors were obtained from a human donor in a cohort sampled during active COVID-19. CDR3s include the opening cysteine and the closing phenylalanine or tryptophan. D genes are given only for firm matches. Only part of the rows carry a size: once, few, many, or a class if the clone is expanded.

>TRBJ2-1|once|TRBD2|TRBV5-8
TGTGCCAGCAGCTTGGATAGCGGGAGGGCCCACAATGAGCAGTTCTTC
CASSLDSGRAHNEQFF
>TRBJ2-1|once|TRBD1|TRBV7-9
TGTGCCAGCAGCTCCCAACAGGGGGCACACAATGAGCAGTTCTTC
CASSSQQGAHNEQFF
>TRBJ2-2|NA|NA|TRBV7-2
TGTGCCAGCAGCGCTACGGGACAAAGAAACACCGGGGAGCTGTTTTTT
CASSATGQRNTGELFF
>TRBJ2-7|NA|NA|TRBV7-8
TGTGCCAGCAGCTTTGGGTTAGTAGCCTCCTACGAGCAGTACTTC
CASSFGLVASYEQYF
>TRBJ1-2|NA|TRBD1|TRBV15
TGTGCCACCAAGCTTGAGACAGGGTTAAACTATGGCTACACCTTC
CATKLETGLNYGYTF
>TRBJ1-2|NA|NA|TRBV15
TGTGCCACCAGCGGGGGGACTAACTATGGCTACACCTTC
CATSGGTNYGYTF
>TRBJ2-5|NA|NA|TRBV3-1/TRBV3-2
TGTGCCAGCAGCCAAGCGGGAGTGGGTGAGACCCAGTACTTC
CASSQAGVGETQYF
>TRBJ2-1|NA|TRBD2|TRBV2
TGTGCCAGCAGTGAAGCGGCTAGCGGGAGGGCCCCCGGTTACAATGAGCAGTTCTTC
CASSEAASGRAPGYNEQFF
>TRBJ2-5|NA|TRBD1|TRBV10-3
TGTGCCATCAGTGAGTCGGCACAGGGGAAGTTAGAGACCCAGTACTTC
CAISESAQGKLETQYF
>TRBJ2-7|once|TRBD1|TRBV7-8
TGTGCCAGCAGCTTAGGCCCAGGGGGCTCGACCGAGCAGTACTTC
CASSLGPGGSTEQYF
>TRBJ2-7|once|NA|TRBV11-2
TGTGCCAGCAGCTTACTCGGCGAGCAGTACTTC
CASSLLGEQYF
>TRBJ2-2|NA|NA|TRBV7-8
TGTGCCAGCAGCTTAAACTCCCACCCCACTTTCACCGGGGAGCTGTTTTTT
CASSLNSHPTFTGELFF
>TRBJ2-1|NA|TRBD2|TRBV7-2
TGTGCCAGCAGTTCATGGACTAGCTCCTACAATGAGCAGTTCTTC
CASSSWTSSYNEQFF
>TRBJ2-1|NA|TRBD2|TRBV4-3
TGCGCCAGCAGCCAAGCCGGTGCCGGGAGGGCCAATGAGCAGTTCTTC
CASSQAGAGRANEQFF
>TRBJ2-5|NA|NA|TRBV9
TGTGCCAGCAGCGTGAACAGCCAAGAGACCCAGTACTTC
CASSVNSQETQYF
>TRBJ2-3|NA|NA|TRBV7-3
TGTGCCAGCAGCCACCAGGGACATCAGACAGATACGCAGTATTTT
CASSHQGHQTDTQYF
>TRBJ2-5|NA|NA|TRBV27
TGTGCCAGCAGTCCACAGGACATTCAAGAGACCCAGTACTTC
CASSPQDIQETQYF
>TRBJ2-3|NA|NA|TRBV28
TGTGCCAGCGGGACATATAGCACAGATACGCAGTATTTT
CASGTYSTDTQYF
>TRBJ1-4|NA|TRBD1|TRBV3-1/TRBV3-2
TGTGCCAGCAGCCAAGCCCCGGGACAGGGGGCGATTGGTGAAAAACTGTTTTTT
CASSQAPGQGAIGEKLFF
>TRBJ2-7|NA|TRBD1|TRBV6-9
TGTGCCAGCAGGGCCCGGGACAGAAGCTGTATCCCCGATCACGAGCAGTACTTC
CASRARDRSCIPDHEQYF
>TRBJ2-7|once|NA|TRBV2
TGTGCCAGCAGTGAACAGGGCTACGAGCAGTACTTC
CASSEQGYEQYF
>TRBJ1-1|NA|NA|TRBV6-5
TGTGCCAGCAGTTACTACGAGGAAGCTTTCTTT
CASSYYEEAFF
>TRBJ1-2|NA|NA|TRBV7-9
TGTGCCAGCACCATTAGCGGAATTTGGAGAGAGGGGTATGGCTACACCTTC
CASTISGIWREGYGYTF
>TRBJ2-5|NA|NA|TRBV2
TGTGCCAGCAGTCGGAGGGTGGGCCAGTACTTC
CASSRRVGQYF
>TRBJ2-5|NA|TRBD1|TRBV11-1
TGTGCCAGCAGCTCTAGGACAGGGGGCGTGGAGACCCAGTACTTC
CASSSRTGGVETQYF
>TRBJ2-7|NA|TRBD1|TRBV3-1/TRBV3-2
TGTGCCAGCAGCGAACCGGGACAGGGCCACGAGCAGTACTTC
CASSEPGQGHEQYF
>TRBJ2-1|NA|TRBD2|TRBV6-2/TRBV6-3
TGTGCCAGCAGTTACGGCGCGGGGGTTTACAATGAGCAGTTCTTC
CASSYGAGVYNEQFF
>TRBJ2-2|few|TRBD1|TRBV2
TGTGCCAGCAGATGGGACAGGGGCAACACCGGGGAGCTGTTTTTT
CASRWDRGNTGELFF